The next 26 T cell receptor beta chains were all read from a single sample in a study of T cells after yellow fever vaccination. MiXCR, applied by TCRdb to the 5' RACE reads, yields one record per CDR3 protein. The data contain hundreds of thousands of distinct CDR3 sequences, 10% to 15% of them seen just once; the ten biggest clones take up 15%. This material consisted of PBMCs, taken on the day of the yellow fever booster vaccination. These receptors came from a man aged 25-40 years who received the YFV17D yellow fever vaccine.

V and J are TRBV20-1 and TRBJ2-3; 7 nucleotides line up with TRBD1. With 2 bases clipped from V and 6 bases from J, the junction kept 8 bases outside the gene matches. This CDR3 region has 14 residues. CDR1 is DFQATT, CDR2 SNEGSKA, per germline (reference sequence). CDR3 coding DNA: TGCAGTGCTAGACTCGGGACAGTAGGTGATACGCAGTATTTT. Its protein is CSARLGTVGDTQYF.

This clonotype was seen at least ten times. The chain joins TRBV10-2 to TRBJ1-3; D gene ambiguous. This CDR3 is built from 13 residues. V lost 6 bases and J 0 bases, leaving 6 bases between the germline ends. The germline V gene has CDR1 WSHSY and CDR2 SAAADI. CDR3 sequence reads: CASSWDSGNTIYF. CDR3 nucleotide sequence: TGCGCCAGCAGCTGGGACTCTGGAAACACCATATATTTT.

As for this clonotype: This CDR3 fails to terminate in the conserved phenylalanine or tryptophan, so it likely reflects a read error. J is TRBJ2-3 and V is TRBV20-1, with D unclear. This CDR3 region has 13 residues. V shed 1 base and J shed 11 bases, with 16 bases lying between them. Germline CDR1 and CDR2: DFQATT and SNEGSKA (reference sequence). The CDR3 bases are TGCAGTGCTAGAGGGGGTGGGGAAATCAAGCAGTATTTA. Translation gives CSARGGGEIKQYL.

The chain recombines TRBV12-3 or TRBV12-4 with TRBJ2-7; possibly TRBD1 for D (6 bases). The CDR3 is 14 residues long. Between the trimmed V and J ends, which lost 0 bases and 2 bases, there was a span of 8 bases. The DNA for the CDR3 is TGTGCCAGCAGTTTAGCCTGGGGGCCCTACGAGCAGTACTTC. Translation gives CASSLAWGPYEQYF.

V is TRBV20-1 and J is TRBJ2-1; maybe TRBD2 (6 bases). The CDR3 totals 14 residues. The V and J ends lost 3 bases and 2 bases respectively, with 11 bases between them. Germline V gene lookup returns CDR1 DFQATT and CDR2 SNEGSKA (reference sequence). CDR3 residues: CSASLGEAYNEQFF. The CDR3 DNA reads TGCAGTGCTAGTTTGGGGGAGGCCTACAATGAGCAGTTCTTC.

CDR3 DNA: TGTGCCAGCCTACAGGGGGGCTACGAGCAGTACTTC. This codes for CASLQGGYEQYF. The rearrangement uses TRBV28 and TRBJ2-7, with TRBD1 matching 8 bases. The germline CDR1 and CDR2 sequences are MDHEN and SYDVKM. Trimming cost V 8 bases and J 3 bases; bases outside gene matches: 3. The CDR3 has 12 residues.

CDR3 sequence: CASSFRGPSTDTQYF. The CDR3 nucleotides are TGTGCCAGCAGCTTCAGGGGGCCTAGCACAGATACGCAGTATTTT. The chain couples TRBV11-2 to TRBJ2-3; 8 bases are a match to TRBD1. Unmatched junction bases numbered 2, after V lost 3 bases and J lost 0 bases. Looked up from germline, CDR1 is SGHAT and CDR2 is FQNNGV. The CDR3 loop spans 15 amino acids.

This clonotype was counted only a few times. The chain carries TRBV20-1 and TRBJ2-3, with TRBD2 identical over 11 bases. The CDR3 totals 13 residues. After removal of 8 bases from V and 4 bases from J, the junction contained 5 bases not matched to a gene. Germline V lookup: CDR1 DFQATT, CDR2 SNEGSKA (reference sequence). CDR3 sequence (DNA): TGCAGTAGACTAGCGGGATACGCAGATACGCAGTATTTT. Translation: CSRLAGYADTQYF.

The CDR3 sequence: CASSQELREDYEQYF. CDR3 DNA sequence: TGCGCCAGCAGCCAAGAGTTGCGGGAGGACTACGAGCAGTACTTC. This sequence joins TRBV4-3 and TRBJ2-7, with 8 bases identical to TRBD2. This CDR3 is built from 15 residues. With 0 bases clipped from V and 3 bases from J, the junction kept 4 bases outside the gene matches. Germline lookup yields CDR1 LGHNA and CDR2 YSLEER.

This clonotype was counted a few times. The chain couples TRBV7-9 to TRBJ2-5; D is unresolved. The CDR3 sequence is 15 residues long. Germline lookup yields CDR1 SEHNR and CDR2 FQNEAQ (reference sequence). V was cut by 1 base and J by 2 bases, with 11 bases left in between. For the CDR3, the DNA is TGTGCCAGCAGCTTAGGTGTGACGGTGCAAGAGACCCAGTACTTC. This sequence encodes CASSLGVTVQETQYF.

This clonotype turned up a few times. The J gene is TRBJ2-1, the V gene TRBV20-1, with a possible D match to TRBD2 (7 bases). The CDR3 sequence is 14 residues long. Trimming stripped 8 bases from V and 9 bases from J, with 23 bases between. Per germline, CDR1 DFQATT and CDR2 SNEGSKA (reference sequence). CDR3 amino acids: CSTRGGLPSVEQFF. The CDR3, as DNA: TGCAGTACGAGGGGGGGTCTTCCGAGCGTTGAGCAGTTCTTC.

The J gene is TRBJ1-5, the V gene TRBV20-1; TRBD1 matches 7 bases. Germline trimming cut 4 bases from V and 0 bases from J; bases unmatched to any gene: 3. The CDR3 totals 14 residues. Germline CDR1 is DFQATT and CDR2 is SNEGSKA (reference sequence). The DNA of the CDR3 is TGCAGTGCTAAACAGGGGCATAGCAATCAGCCCCAGCATTTT. It translates to CSAKQGHSNQPQHF.

The chain carries TRBV19 and TRBJ2-7; D is possibly TRBD2 (7 bases). There are 14 residues in the CDR3. V was cut by 7 bases and J by 6 bases, with 19 bases left in between. Germline V gives CDR1 LNHDA, CDR2 SQIVND (reference sequence). CDR3 amino acids: CASKAGALVGEQYF. Written as DNA, the CDR3 is TGTGCCAGTAAGGCGGGGGCCCTGGTAGGCGAGCAGTACTTC.

The table lists this clonotype with many counts. The rearrangement uses TRBV12-3 or TRBV12-4 and TRBJ1-4; 7 bases line up with TRBD1. J lost 11 bases, V lost 3 bases, and 3 bases had no gene match. This CDR3 has 12 amino acids. CDR3 loop: CASSLQGEKLFF. CDR3 coding DNA: TGTGCCAGCAGTTTGCAGGGGGAGAAACTGTTTTTT.

This rearrangement joins TRBV12-3 or TRBV12-4 to TRBJ2-5; D is unclear. Trimming cost V 6 bases and J 4 bases, with 18 bases left between them. The CDR3 covers 15 residues. For the CDR3, the DNA is TGTGCCAGCAGCAACCAGGACCCAATGGGAGAGACCCAGTACTTC. As protein: CASSNQDPMGETQYF.

This clonotype showed up just a few times. The V gene is TRBV7-2, the J gene TRBJ2-1; 11 nucleotides agree with TRBD2. The CDR3 spans 17 residues. The V gene end was trimmed by 0 bases and the J gene end by 6 bases; junction bases not matched to a gene: 7. Germline V gives CDR1 SGHTA, CDR2 FQGNSA. CDR3 bases: TGTGCCAGCAGCTTAGCCTCGACTAGCGGGAAGGCCAATGAGCAGTTCTTC. It encodes CASSLASTSGKANEQFF.

Here the CDR3 DNA reads TGCGCCAGCAGCTTGGAAGGGGGAGTCAACACTGAAGCTTTCTTT. It translates to CASSLEGGVNTEAFF. The chain joins TRBV5-1 to TRBJ1-1; maybe TRBD1 (6 bases). V lost 0 bases and J 2 bases, leaving 11 bases between the germline ends. Germline assignment: CDR1 SGHRS and CDR2 YFSETQ. CDR3 length: 15 amino acids.

The genes are TRBV28 and TRBJ2-2, with a weak D call TRBD2 (6 bases). The V gene lost 2 bases and the J gene lost 0 bases, with 7 bases spanning the gap. From germline, CDR1 is MDHEN and CDR2 SYDVKM. The CDR3 runs to 15 residues. CDR3: CASSLAGTNTGELFF. The CDR3 coding sequence is TGTGCCAGCAGTTTAGCGGGAACGAACACCGGGGAGCTGTTTTTT.

J is TRBJ1-2 and V is TRBV12-3 or TRBV12-4; the D gene is possibly TRBD1 (5 bases). The CDR3 has 14 residues. Trimming cost V 7 bases and J 4 bases, with 16 bases left between them. The CDR3 reads CASTTRDGTYGYTF. CDR3 nucleotide sequence: TGTGCCAGCACCACCCGGGACGGAACCTATGGCTACACCTTC.

This chain uses TRBV10-3 with TRBJ2-7, with 7 positions matching TRBD2. Germline-derived CDR1 and CDR2 are ENHRY and SYGVKD. The CDR3 totals 16 residues. V lost 8 bases, J lost 3 bases, and 16 bases stayed unmatched. CDR3 DNA sequence: TGTGCCATCTGGAGCGGGACCTACGGGCGATACTACGAGCAGTACTTC. Translation gives CAIWSGTYGRYYEQYF.

Only a few counts were recorded for this clonotype. The chain recombines TRBV5-1 with TRBJ2-7, with D uncertain. The V gene lost 0 bases and the J gene lost 1 base, with 14 bases spanning the gap. Germline V lookup: CDR1 SGHRS, CDR2 YFSETQ. This CDR3 comprises 16 residues. The CDR3 nucleotides read TGCGCCAGCAGCTTGGTTGAGTGGCAGGAATCCTACGAGCAGTACTTC. As protein: CASSLVEWQESYEQYF.

The chain links TRBV7-9 to TRBJ2-7; maybe TRBD1 (5 bases). CDR3 length: 15 residues. Germline V gene data show CDR1 as SEHNR and CDR2 as FQNEAQ (reference sequence). Trimming cost V 3 bases and J 3 bases, with 15 bases left between them. CDR3 bases: TGTGCCAGCAGCTTTATCCAGGGCACGCACTACGAGCAGTACTTC. It specifies CASSFIQGTHYEQYF.

The rearrangement uses TRBV7-2 and TRBJ2-1; D is undetermined. This CDR3 contains 18 residues. V was pared by 0 bases and J by 0 bases, with 15 bases between. CDR1 is SGHTA, CDR2 FQGNSA, per germline. CDR3 DNA sequence: TGTGCCAGCAGCTTAGCGCCGGACGGAAGAAGCTCCTACAATGAGCAGTTCTTC. It translates to CASSLAPDGRSSYNEQFF.

The V gene is TRBV19, the J gene TRBJ1-5; D remains ambiguous. This CDR3 contains 12 residues. Germline lookup yields CDR1 LNHDA and CDR2 SQIVND (reference sequence). V lost 6 bases and J 2 bases, leaving 5 bases between the germline ends. The CDR3 here is CASRAGNQPQHF. In DNA, the CDR3 is TGTGCCAGTAGGGCGGGCAATCAGCCCCAGCATTTT.

This clonotype was observed a few times. The chain has TRBV5-1 and TRBJ1-4; no firm D call. The V and J ends lost 3 bases and 8 bases respectively, with 14 bases between them. CDR1 SGHRS and CDR2 YFSETQ come from the germline V gene. The CDR3 totals 14 residues. CDR3 sequence reads: CASSSDLSGEKLFF. The CDR3 bases are TGCGCCAGCAGCTCGGACCTATCTGGGGAAAAACTGTTTTTT.

The rearrangement uses TRBV6-1 and TRBJ2-5, with D tentatively TRBD1 (5 bases). The CDR3 has 17 amino acids. Germline V gene sequence: CDR1 MNHNS, CDR2 SASEGT. V gave up 7 bases and J gave up 7 bases, with 28 bases separating them. The CDR3, as DNA: TGTGCCAGCATCCTAGGGGCAGGAAGGTCAATAAGGGGGACCCAGTACTTC. This sequence encodes CASILGAGRSIRGTQYF.